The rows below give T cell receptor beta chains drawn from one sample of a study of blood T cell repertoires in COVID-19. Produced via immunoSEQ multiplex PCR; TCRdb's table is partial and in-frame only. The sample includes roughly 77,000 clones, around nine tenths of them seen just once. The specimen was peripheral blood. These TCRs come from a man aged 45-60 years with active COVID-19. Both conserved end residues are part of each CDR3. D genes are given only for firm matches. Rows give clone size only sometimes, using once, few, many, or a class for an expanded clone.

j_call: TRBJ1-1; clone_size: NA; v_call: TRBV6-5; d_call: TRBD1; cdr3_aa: CASFGGQGNTEAFF; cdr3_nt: TGTGCCAGCTTTGGGGGACAGGGTAACACTGAAGCTTTCTTT
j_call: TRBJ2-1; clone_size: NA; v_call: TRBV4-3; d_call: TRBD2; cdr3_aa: CASSQDRTSGDQFF; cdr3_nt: TGCGCCAGCAGCCAAGACCGGACTAGCGGGGACCAGTTCTTC
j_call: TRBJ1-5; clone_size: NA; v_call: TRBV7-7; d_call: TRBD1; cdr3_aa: CAIAGTDFVNQPQHF; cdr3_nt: TGTGCTATCGCCGGGACAGACTTCGTTAATCAGCCCCAGCATTTT
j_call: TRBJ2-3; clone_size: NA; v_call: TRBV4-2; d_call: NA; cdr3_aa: CASSQDQAGGTDTQYF; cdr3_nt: TGTGCCAGCAGCCAAGATCAGGCAGGGGGGACAGATACGCAGTATTTT
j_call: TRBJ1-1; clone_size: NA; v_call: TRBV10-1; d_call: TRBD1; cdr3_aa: CASSAGQGNTEAFF; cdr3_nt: TGCGCCAGCAGTGCCGGACAGGGGAACACTGAAGCTTTCTTT
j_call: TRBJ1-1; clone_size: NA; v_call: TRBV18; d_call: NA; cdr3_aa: CASSPPAGTSEAFF; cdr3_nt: TGTGCCAGCTCACCACCGGCGGGGACGTCTGAAGCTTTCTTT
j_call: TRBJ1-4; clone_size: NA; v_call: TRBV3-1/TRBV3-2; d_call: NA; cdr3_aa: CASSQDSRNEKLFF; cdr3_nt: TGTGCCAGCAGCCAAGATTCTCGGAATGAAAAACTGTTTTTT
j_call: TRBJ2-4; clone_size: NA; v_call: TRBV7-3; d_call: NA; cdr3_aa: CASSLTSSRADIQYF; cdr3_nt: TGTGCCAGCAGCTTAACGTCATCCCGAGCGGACATTCAGTACTTC
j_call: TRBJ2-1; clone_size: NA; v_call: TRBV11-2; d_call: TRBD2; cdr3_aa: CASSLEGGGTPEQFF; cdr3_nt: TGTGCCAGCAGCTTAGAGGGCGGGGGGACCCCTGAGCAGTTCTTC
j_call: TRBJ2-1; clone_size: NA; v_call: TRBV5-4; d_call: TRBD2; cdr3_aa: CASSSDLGLAAYNEQFF; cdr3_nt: TGTGCCAGCAGCTCAGACCTGGGACTAGCGGCCTACAATGAGCAGTTCTTC
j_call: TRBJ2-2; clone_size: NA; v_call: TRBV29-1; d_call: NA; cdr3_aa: CSVVRVGTGELFF; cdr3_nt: TGCAGCGTAGTCAGGGTCGGCACCGGGGAGCTGTTTTTT
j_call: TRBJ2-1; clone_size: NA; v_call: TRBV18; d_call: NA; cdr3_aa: CASSPTEGGMHNEQFF; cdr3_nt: TGTGCCAGCTCACCCACGGAGGGCGGGATGCACAATGAGCAGTTCTTC
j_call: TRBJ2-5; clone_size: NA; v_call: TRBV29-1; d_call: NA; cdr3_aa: CSVGINGEETQYF; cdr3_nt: TGCAGCGTTGGGATCAACGGGGAAGAGACCCAGTACTTC
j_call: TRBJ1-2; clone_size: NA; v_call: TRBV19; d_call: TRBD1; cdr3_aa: CASRTGDYGYTF; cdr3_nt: TGTGCCAGTAGGACAGGGGACTATGGCTACACCTTC
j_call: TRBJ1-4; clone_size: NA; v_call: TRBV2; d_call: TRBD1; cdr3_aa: CASSSQGASNEKLFF; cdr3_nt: TGTGCCAGCAGTTCACAGGGGGCGAGTAATGAAAAACTGTTTTTT
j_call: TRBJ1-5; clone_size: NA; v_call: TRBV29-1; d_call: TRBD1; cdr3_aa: CSPGIRTGSQPQHF; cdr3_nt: TGCAGCCCAGGGATTCGGACAGGGAGTCAGCCCCAGCATTTT
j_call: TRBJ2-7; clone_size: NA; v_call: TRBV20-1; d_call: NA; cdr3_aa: CSATREYEQYF; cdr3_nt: TGCAGTGCTACACGGGAGTACGAGCAGTACTTC
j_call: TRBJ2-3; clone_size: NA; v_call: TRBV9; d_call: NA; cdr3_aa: CASSEWDTDTQYF; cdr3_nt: TGTGCCAGCAGCGAGTGGGACACGGATACGCAGTATTTT
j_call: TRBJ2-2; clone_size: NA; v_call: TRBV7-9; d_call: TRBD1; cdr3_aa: CASSHRDRGNTGELFF; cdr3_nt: TGTGCCAGCAGCCACCGGGACAGGGGAAACACCGGGGAGCTGTTTTTT
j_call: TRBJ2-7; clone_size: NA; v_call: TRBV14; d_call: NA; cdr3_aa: CASSLQPGYEQYF; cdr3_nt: TGTGCCAGCAGCCTACAACCGGGGTACGAGCAGTACTTC
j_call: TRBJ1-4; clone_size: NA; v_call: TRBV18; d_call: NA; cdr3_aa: CASSPPQGRGEKLFF; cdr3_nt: TGTGCCAGCTCACCACCTCAGGGGCGCGGAGAAAAACTGTTTTTT
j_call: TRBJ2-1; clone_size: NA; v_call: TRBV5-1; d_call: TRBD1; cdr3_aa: CASSLDWTGNNEQFF; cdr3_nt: TGCGCCAGCAGCTTGGATTGGACAGGTAACAATGAGCAGTTCTTC
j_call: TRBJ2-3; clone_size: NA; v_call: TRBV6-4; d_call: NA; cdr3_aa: CASSEVVFRFTDTQYF; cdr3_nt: TGTGCCAGCAGTGAAGTGGTTTTCAGATTCACAGATACGCAGTATTTT
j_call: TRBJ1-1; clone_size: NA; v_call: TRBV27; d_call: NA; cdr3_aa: CASSFSGGRNTEAFF; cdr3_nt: TGTGCCAGCAGTTTCTCCGGGGGACGGAACACTGAAGCTTTCTTT
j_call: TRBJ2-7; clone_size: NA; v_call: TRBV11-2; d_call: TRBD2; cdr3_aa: CASSFSPGLAGVTYEQYF; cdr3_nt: TGTGCCAGCAGCTTTTCACCGGGACTAGCGGGGGTGACCTACGAGCAGTACTTC
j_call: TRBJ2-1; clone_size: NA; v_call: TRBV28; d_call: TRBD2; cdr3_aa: CASSGSGTSGGFSYNEQFF; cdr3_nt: TGTGCCAGCAGTGGCTCCGGGACTAGCGGGGGCTTCTCCTACAATGAGCAGTTCTTC
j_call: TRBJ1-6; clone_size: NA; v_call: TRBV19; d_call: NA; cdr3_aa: CASKRLQEDSPLHF; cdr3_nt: TGTGCCAGTAAACGACTTCAAGAGGATTCACCCCTCCACTTT
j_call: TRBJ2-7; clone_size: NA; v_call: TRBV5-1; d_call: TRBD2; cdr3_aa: CASSLGRGGGLGYEQYF; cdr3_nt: TGCGCCAGCAGCTTGGGCCGGGGGGGCGGTCTTGGCTACGAGCAGTACTTC
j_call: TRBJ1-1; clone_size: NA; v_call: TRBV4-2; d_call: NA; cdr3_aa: CASSQDRFRTEAFF; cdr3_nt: TGTGCCAGCAGCCAAGACAGGTTTCGGACTGAAGCTTTCTTT
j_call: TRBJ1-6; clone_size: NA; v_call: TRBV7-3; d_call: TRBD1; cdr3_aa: CASSFTGAGPLHF; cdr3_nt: TGTGCCAGCAGCTTCACAGGGGCTGGACCCCTCCACTTT
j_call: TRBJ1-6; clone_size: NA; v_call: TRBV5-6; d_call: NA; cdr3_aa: CASSLAGQKENSPLHF; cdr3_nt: TGTGCCAGCAGCTTGGCAGGACAGAAAGAAAATTCACCCCTCCACTTT
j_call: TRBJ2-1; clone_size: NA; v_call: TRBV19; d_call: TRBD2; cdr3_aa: CASSPGLAGAEQFF; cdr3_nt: TGTGCCAGTAGTCCGGGACTAGCGGGAGCTGAGCAGTTCTTC
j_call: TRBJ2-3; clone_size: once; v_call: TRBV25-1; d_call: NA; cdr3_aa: CASIPRSTGTDTQYF; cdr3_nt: TGTGCCAGCATCCCGCGTAGTACAGGCACAGATACGCAGTATTTT
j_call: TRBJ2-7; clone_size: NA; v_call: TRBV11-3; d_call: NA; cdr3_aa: CASSLNPGSYEQYF; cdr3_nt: TGTGCCAGCAGCTTAAATCCAGGAAGCTACGAGCAGTACTTC
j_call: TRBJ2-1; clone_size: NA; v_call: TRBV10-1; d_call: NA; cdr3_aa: CASSESSSLSNEQFF; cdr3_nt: TGCGCCAGCAGTGAGTCGTCTAGTCTCTCCAATGAGCAGTTCTTC
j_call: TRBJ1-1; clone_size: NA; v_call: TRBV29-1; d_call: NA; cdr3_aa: CSVEGRLQVPPAFF; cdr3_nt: TGCAGCGTTGAGGGGCGGCTACAAGTCCCCCCGGCTTTCTTT
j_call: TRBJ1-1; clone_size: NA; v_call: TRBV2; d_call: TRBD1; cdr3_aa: CASTRQGRTEAFF; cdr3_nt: TGTGCCAGCACCAGACAGGGCCGAACTGAAGCTTTCTTT
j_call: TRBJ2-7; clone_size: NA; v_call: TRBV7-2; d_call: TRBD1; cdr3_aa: CASSARTGGVFEQYF; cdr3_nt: TGTGCCAGCAGCGCTCGGACAGGGGGCGTCTTCGAGCAGTACTTC
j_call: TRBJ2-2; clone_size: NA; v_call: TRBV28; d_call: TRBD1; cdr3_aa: CASSFSPTGLNTGELFF; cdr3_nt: TGTGCCAGCAGTTTTTCCCCGACAGGGCTAAACACCGGGGAGCTGTTTTTT
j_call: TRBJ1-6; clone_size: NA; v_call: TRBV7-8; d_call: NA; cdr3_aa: CASSPRWRSSYNSPLHF; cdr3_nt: TGTGCCAGCAGCCCAAGGTGGAGGAGCTCCTATAATTCACCCCTCCACTTT
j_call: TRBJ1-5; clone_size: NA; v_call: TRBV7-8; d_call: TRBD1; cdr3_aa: CASSFDRDNQPQHF; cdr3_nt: TGTGCCAGCAGCTTTGACAGGGACAATCAGCCCCAGCATTTT
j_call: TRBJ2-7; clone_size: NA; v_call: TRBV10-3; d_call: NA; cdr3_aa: CAISENQPLTGRYSYEQYF; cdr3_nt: TGTGCCATCAGTGAGAATCAACCACTCACAGGTCGATACTCCTACGAGCAGTACTTC
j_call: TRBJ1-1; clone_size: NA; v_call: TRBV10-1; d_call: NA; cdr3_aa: CASNDPTGSRVVTSGNEAFF; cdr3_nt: TGCGCCAGCAATGACCCGACAGGTAGTCGTGTCGTTACGAGTGGGAACGAAGCTTTCTTT
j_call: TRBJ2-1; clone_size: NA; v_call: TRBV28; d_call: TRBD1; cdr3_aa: CASSLSSIGGVGQFF; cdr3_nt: TGTGCCAGCAGTTTATCTTCGATAGGGGGCGTCGGGCAGTTCTTC
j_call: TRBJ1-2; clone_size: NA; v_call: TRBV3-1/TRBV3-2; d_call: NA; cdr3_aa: CASSQDTLGRGYTF; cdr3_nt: TGTGCCAGCAGCCAAGACACCCTGGGCCGTGGCTACACCTTC
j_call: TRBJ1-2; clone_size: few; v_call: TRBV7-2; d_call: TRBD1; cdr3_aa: CASSPNRGRPSYGYTF; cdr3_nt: TGTGCCAGCAGCCCCAACAGGGGGCGACCGAGCTATGGCTACACCTTC
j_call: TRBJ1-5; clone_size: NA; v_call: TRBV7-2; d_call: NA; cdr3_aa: CASSFSQGWNQPQHF; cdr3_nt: TGTGCCAGCAGCTTTAGTCAGGGCTGGAATCAGCCCCAGCATTTT
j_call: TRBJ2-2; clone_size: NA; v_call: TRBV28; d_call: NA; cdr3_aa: CAGRAGTINTGELFF; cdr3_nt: TGTGCCGGCAGGGCCGGGACAATTAACACCGGGGAGCTGTTTTTT
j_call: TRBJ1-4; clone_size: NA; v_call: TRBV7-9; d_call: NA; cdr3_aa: CASSHISGTANEKLFF; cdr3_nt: TGTGCCAGCAGCCACATATCCGGGACTGCTAATGAAAAACTGTTTTTT
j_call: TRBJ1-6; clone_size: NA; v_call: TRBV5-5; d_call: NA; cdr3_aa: CASSLSINSPLHF; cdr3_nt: TGTGCCAGCAGTCTTAGCATCAATTCACCCCTCCACTTT
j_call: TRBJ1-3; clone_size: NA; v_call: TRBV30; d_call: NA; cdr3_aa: CAWDAESGNTIYF; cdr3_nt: TGTGCCTGGGATGCGGAGTCTGGAAACACCATATATTTT
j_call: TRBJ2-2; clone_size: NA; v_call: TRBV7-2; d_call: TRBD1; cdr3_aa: CASSWKAGTGRLFF; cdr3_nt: TGTGCCAGCAGCTGGAAGGCCGGGACAGGGAGACTGTTTTTT